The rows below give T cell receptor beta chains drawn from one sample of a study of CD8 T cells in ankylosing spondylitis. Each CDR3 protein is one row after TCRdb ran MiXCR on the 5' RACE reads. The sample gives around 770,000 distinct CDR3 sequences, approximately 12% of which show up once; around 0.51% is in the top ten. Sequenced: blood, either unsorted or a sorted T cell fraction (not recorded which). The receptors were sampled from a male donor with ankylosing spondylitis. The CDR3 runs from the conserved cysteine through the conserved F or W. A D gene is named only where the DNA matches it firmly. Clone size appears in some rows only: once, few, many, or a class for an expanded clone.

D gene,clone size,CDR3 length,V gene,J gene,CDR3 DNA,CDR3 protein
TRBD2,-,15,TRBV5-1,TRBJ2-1,TGCGCCAGCAGATTGGAAAGCGGGAGTAGGAAGGAGCAGTTCTTC,CASRLESGSRKEQFF
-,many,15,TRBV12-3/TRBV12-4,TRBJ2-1,TGTGCGACCTCCCTGGGCGCTACCTCCTACAATGAGCAGTTCTTC,CATSLGATSYNEQFF
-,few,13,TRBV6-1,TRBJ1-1,TGTGCCAGCCGAGCGGGGGAGAACACTGAAGCTTTCTTT,CASRAGENTEAFF
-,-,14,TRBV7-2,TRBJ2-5,TGTGCCAGCAGTTCCCTTGGGGACGTCGAGACCCAGTACTTC,CASSSLGDVETQYF
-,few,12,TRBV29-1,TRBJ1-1,TGCAGTTCGGGGAGGGCGGACACTGAAGCTTTCTTT,CSSGRADTEAFF
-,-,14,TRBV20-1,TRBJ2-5,TGCAGTGCTAGAGATCGAAGGACCCAAGAGACCCAGTACTTC,CSARDRRTQETQYF
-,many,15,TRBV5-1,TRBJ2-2,TGCGCCAGCAGCCCCTTGACAGGGAGGACCGGGGAGCTGTTTTTT,CASSPLTGRTGELFF
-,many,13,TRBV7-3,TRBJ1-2,TGTGCCAGCAGCTTAAACAGGGTTGTTGGCTACACCTTC,CASSLNRVVGYTF
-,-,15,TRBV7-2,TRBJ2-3,TGTGCCAGCAGCTTATCGGCAGGGTTGGCACATACGCAGTATTTT,CASSLSAGLAHTQYF
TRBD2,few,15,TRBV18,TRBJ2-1,TGTGCCAGCTCACCACTGGCGGGGGGGCCGTTTGAGCAGTTCTTC,CASSPLAGGPFEQFF
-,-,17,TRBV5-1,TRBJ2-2,TGCGCCAGCAGCTTGGTCATGGCGGGCGGGAACACCGGGGAGCTGTTTTTT,CASSLVMAGGNTGELFF
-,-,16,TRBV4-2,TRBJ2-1,TGTGCCAGCAGCCTATTCGACCTGATCTCCTACAATGAGCAGTTCTTC,CASSLFDLISYNEQFF
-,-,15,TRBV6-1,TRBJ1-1,TGTGCCAGCAAACAAAGGGCCACACTTGGGACTGAAGCTTTCTTT,CASKQRATLGTEAFF
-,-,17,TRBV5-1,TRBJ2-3,TGCGCCAGCAGCTTGGCGGATCGGGCGCAGAACACAGATACGCAGTATTTT,CASSLADRAQNTDTQYF
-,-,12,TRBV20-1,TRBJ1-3,TGCAGTGCTAGAACACAGAAAAACACCATATATTTT,CSARTQKNTIYF
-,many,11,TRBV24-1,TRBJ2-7,TGTGCCACCAGTGATGCCTACGAGCAGTACTTC,CATSDAYEQYF
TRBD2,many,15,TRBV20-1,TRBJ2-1,TGCAGTGCTAGCAAACCTAGCGGGGGTTACAATGAGCAGTTCTTC,CSASKPSGGYNEQFF
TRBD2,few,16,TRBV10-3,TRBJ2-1,TGTGCCATCAGTGAGTACCTAGCGGGAGTTGGGGATGAGCAGTTCTTC,CAISEYLAGVGDEQFF
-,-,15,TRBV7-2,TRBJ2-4,TGTGCCAGCAGCTTAGCCGCCGGGACTCAAAACATTCAGTACTTC,CASSLAAGTQNIQYF
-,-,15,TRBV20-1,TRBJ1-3,TGCAGTGCTAGTCGCGTAGGGGGCTCTGGAAACACCATATATTTT,CSASRVGGSGNTIYF
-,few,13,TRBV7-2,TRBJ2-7,TGTGCCAGCGGAACGAGTCCCTCCTACGAGCAGTACTTC,CASGTSPSYEQYF
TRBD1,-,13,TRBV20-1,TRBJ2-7,TGCAGTGCGCCGCGACAGGGGGGGTACGAGCAGTACTTC,CSAPRQGGYEQYF
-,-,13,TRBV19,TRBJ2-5,TGTGCCAGTAGTTTTCACATACAAGAGACCCAGTACTTC,CASSFHIQETQYF
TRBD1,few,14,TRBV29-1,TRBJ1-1,TGCAGCGCCTTTGAACCGGACAGGGTCTCCGAAGCTTTCTTT,CSAFEPDRVSEAFF
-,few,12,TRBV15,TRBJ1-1,TGTGCCACCAGCAGAGATCTACAAGAAGCTTTCTTT,CATSRDLQEAFF
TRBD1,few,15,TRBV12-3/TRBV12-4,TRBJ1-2,TGTGCCAGCAGAGAAAGCGGACAGGGTAGGAATGGCTACACCTTC,CASRESGQGRNGYTF
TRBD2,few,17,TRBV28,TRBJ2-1,TGTGCCAGCAGCCAATGGGTCCTAGCGGACTCCTACAATGAGCAGTTCTTC,CASSQWVLADSYNEQFF
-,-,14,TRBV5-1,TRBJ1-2,TGCGCCAGCAGCGGAAGTACTCCTAACTATGGCTACACCTTC,CASSGSTPNYGYTF
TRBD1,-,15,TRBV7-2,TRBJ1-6,TGTGCCAGCACCCCGGGACAGGGGGATAATTCACCCCTCCACTTT,CASTPGQGDNSPLHF
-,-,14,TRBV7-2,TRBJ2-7,TGTGCCAGCACCCCCTTTGTCCCACCTTACGAGCAGTACTTC,CASTPFVPPYEQYF
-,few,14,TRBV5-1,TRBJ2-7,TGCGCCAGCAGCTTGGTGGACGGGACCTACGAGCAGTACTTC,CASSLVDGTYEQYF
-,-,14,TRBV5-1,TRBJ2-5,TGCGCCAGCAGCAATCCTTCTCCCGGCGAGACCCAGTACTTC,CASSNPSPGETQYF
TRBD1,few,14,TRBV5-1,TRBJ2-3,TGCGCCAGCAGCTTGGACAGGGGGCAAGATACGCAGTATTTT,CASSLDRGQDTQYF
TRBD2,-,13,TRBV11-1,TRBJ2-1,TGTGCCAGCAGCTTAGGAAGCGGGGGGGGGCCATTCTTC,CASSLGSGGGPFF
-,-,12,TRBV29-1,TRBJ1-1,TGCAGCGTTAAGGGGGAGGGCACTGAAGCTTTCTTT,CSVKGEGTEAFF
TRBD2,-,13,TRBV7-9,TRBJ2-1,TGTGCCAGCAGCCCCGGGACTAGCGGGGGATACGACTTC,CASSPGTSGGYDF
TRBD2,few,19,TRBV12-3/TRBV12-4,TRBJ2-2,TGTGCCAGCAATTCACCCGGACTAGCGGGAGGACCGAACACCGGGGAGCTGTTTTTT,CASNSPGLAGGPNTGELFF
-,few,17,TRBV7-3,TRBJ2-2,TGTGCCAGCAGCTCCGGAACGTTAGTAGCGCACACCGGGGAGCTGTTTTTT,CASSSGTLVAHTGELFF
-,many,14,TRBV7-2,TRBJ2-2,TGTGCCAGCAGCATCCGCACAGGCACCGGGGAGCTGTTTTTT,CASSIRTGTGELFF
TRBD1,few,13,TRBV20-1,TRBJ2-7,TGCAGTGCCCAGACAGGGGGTGTCTACGAGCAGTACTTC,CSAQTGGVYEQYF
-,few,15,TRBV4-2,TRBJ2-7,TGTGCCAGCAGCCCGGAGGTGGTCTACTCCTACGAGCAGTACTTC,CASSPEVVYSYEQYF
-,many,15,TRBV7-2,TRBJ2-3,TGTGCCAGCAGCTTGGCCAGCGGCGGCACAGATACGCAGTATTTT,CASSLASGGTDTQYF
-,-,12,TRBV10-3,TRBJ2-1,TGTGCCACAGGCCCGGCCGGGAATGAGCAGTTCTTC,CATGPAGNEQFF
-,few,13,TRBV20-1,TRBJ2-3,TGCAGTGCTAGTCCCGGGGGCCTAAATACGCAGTATTTT,CSASPGGLNTQYF
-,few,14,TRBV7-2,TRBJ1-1,TGTGCCAGCAGACCCACACCGTTGGACACTGAAGCTTTCTTT,CASRPTPLDTEAFF
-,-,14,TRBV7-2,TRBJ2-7,TGTGCCAGCAACCCGGGGGGCGGATCCTACGAGCAGTACTTC,CASNPGGGSYEQYF
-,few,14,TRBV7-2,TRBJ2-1,TGTGCCAGCAGCGCGATCGGGACTGTCGATGAGCAGTTCTTC,CASSAIGTVDEQFF
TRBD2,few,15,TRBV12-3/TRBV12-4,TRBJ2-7,TGTGCCAGCAGTATACTAGCGGCATCTTCCTACGAGCAGTACTTC,CASSILAASSYEQYF